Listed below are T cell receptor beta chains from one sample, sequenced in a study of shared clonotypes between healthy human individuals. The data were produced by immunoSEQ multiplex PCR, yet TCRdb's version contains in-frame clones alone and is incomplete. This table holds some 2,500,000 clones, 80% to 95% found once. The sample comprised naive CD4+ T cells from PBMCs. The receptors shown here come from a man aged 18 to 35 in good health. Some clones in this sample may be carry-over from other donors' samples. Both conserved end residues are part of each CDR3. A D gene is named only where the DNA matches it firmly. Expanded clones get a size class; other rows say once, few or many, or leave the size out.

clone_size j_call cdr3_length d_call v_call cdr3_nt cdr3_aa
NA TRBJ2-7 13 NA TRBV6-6 TGTGCCAGCAGTTTGGCGGTTACCTACGAGCAGTACTTC CASSLAVTYEQYF
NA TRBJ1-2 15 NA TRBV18 TGTGCCAGCTCACCATTTTCGGGGACAAACTATGGCTACACCTTC CASSPFSGTNYGYTF
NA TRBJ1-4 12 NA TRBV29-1 TGCGCGGTCGGGAGTGGGAGTGAAAAACTGTTTTTT CAVGSGSEKLFF
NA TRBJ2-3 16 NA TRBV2 TGTGCCAGCAGGGCCTACAGCGGCGCTAGCACAGATACGCAGTATTTT CASRAYSGASTDTQYF
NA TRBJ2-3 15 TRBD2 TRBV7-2 TGTGCCAGCAGCTACAGCGGGGGGAGCACAGATACGCAGTATTTT CASSYSGGSTDTQYF
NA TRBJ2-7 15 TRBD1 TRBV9 TGTGCCAGCAGCGTAGCCGACAGGGTTACCCACGAGCAGTACTTC CASSVADRVTHEQYF
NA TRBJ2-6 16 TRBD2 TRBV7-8 TGTGCCAGCAGCTCGCGGGAGTTATCGGGGGCCAACGTCCTGACTTTC CASSSRELSGANVLTF
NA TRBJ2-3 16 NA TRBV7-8 TGTGCCAGCAGCTTGGAGAGGCGTCCTAGCACAGATACGCAGTATTTT CASSLERRPSTDTQYF
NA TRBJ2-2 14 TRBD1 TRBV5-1 TGCGCCAGCAGCCGGGACAGGGCGTCCGGGGAGCTGTTTTTT CASSRDRASGELFF
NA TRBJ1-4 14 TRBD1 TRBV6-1 TGTGCCAGCAGATTGGGACAGGGGGGTGAAAAACTGTTTTTT CASRLGQGGEKLFF
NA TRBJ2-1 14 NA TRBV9 TGTGCCAGCAACTTAGGTTCCTCCTACAATGAGCAGTTCTTC CASNLGSSYNEQFF
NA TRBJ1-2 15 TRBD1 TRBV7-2 TGTGCCAGCAGCTTCGACAGGGGGTCGTACTATGGCTACACCTTC CASSFDRGSYYGYTF
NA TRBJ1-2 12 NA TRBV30 TGTGCCTGGAGTCCCGGTCGAGCTGGCTACACCTTC CAWSPGRAGYTF
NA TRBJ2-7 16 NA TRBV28 TGTGCCAGCAGTTCGCCCAGCGGAGGGAGCTCCTACGAGCAGTACTTC CASSSPSGGSSYEQYF
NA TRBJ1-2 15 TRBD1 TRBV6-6 TGTGCCAGCAGTCACCCGGGACAGGGGGTTAATGGCTACACCTTC CASSHPGQGVNGYTF
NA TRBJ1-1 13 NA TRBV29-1 TGCAGCGTTGAAGATGAAAGGAACACTGAAGCTTTCTTT CSVEDERNTEAFF
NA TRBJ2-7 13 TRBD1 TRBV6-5 TGTGCCAGCAGTAGGCAGGGGGTCTACGAGCAGTACTTC CASSRQGVYEQYF
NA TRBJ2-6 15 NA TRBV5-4 TGTGCCAGCGCGAATCTAAACTCTGGGGCCAACGTCCTGACTTTC CASANLNSGANVLTF
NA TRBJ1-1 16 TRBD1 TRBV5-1 TGCGCCAGCAGCTTGCCCCGGACAGGAAAGAACACTGAAGCTTTCTTT CASSLPRTGKNTEAFF
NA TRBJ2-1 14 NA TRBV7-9 TGTGCCAGCAGCCTGGCCTGGCAGGGCAATGAGCAGTTCTTC CASSLAWQGNEQFF
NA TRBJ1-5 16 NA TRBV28 TGTGCCAGCACCCCCCCCGCAGGGAAGGGAAATCAGCCCCAGCATTTT CASTPPAGKGNQPQHF
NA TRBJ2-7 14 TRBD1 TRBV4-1 TGCGCCAGCAGCCAAGTACAGGGGTCCTACGAGCAATACTTC CASSQVQGSYEQYF
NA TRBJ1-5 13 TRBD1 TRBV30 TGTGCCTTTGACAGGGGTATCAATCAGCCCCAGCATTTT CAFDRGINQPQHF
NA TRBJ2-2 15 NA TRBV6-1 TGTGCCAGCAGCCCACTGACTAGGGGCACCGGGGAGCTGTTTTTT CASSPLTRGTGELFF
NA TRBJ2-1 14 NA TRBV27 TGTGCCAGCAGTTTACTAGGTGGTTACAATGAGCAGTTCTTC CASSLLGGYNEQFF
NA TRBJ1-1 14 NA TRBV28 TGTGCCATCTCTTCGGGAGGGGCGAGGGTAGTAGCTTTCTTT CAISSGGARVVAFF
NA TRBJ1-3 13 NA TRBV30 TGTGCCTGGAGTCCAGACTTCGGAAACACCATATATTTT CAWSPDFGNTIYF
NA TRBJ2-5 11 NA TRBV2 TGTGCCAGCGTAGGACAAGAGACCCAGTACTTC CASVGQETQYF
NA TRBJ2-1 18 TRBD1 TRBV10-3 TGTGCCATCAGTGAGACTATTCCAGGGGGTAGCACCTACAATGAGCAGTTCTTC CAISETIPGGSTYNEQFF
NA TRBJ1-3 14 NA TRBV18 TGTGCCAGCTCACCGGGACCAAGCGGAGACACCATATATTTT CASSPGPSGDTIYF
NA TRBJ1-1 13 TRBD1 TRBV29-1 TGCAGCGTTACCGGACAGGCGAACACTGAAGCTTTCTTT CSVTGQANTEAFF
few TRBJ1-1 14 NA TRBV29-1 TGCAGCGTTAGACCTAGGACAGCAAATTCTGAAGCTTTCTTT CSVRPRTANSEAFF
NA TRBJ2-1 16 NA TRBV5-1 TGCGCCAGCAGCTTGGCCCGCGGTGACGGGTACAATGAGCAGTTCTTC CASSLARGDGYNEQFF
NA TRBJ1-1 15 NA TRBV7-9 TGTGCCAGCAGCTTAGCGCTAGGGGACAACACTGAAGCTTTCTTT CASSLALGDNTEAFF
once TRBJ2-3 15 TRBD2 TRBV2 TGTGCCAGCAGACCAGCGGGGACCTGGGCAGATACGCAGTATTTT CASRPAGTWADTQYF